This TCR beta chain was recovered during a study of blood T cell repertoires in COVID-19. On the study more broadly: In each case, the material was cDNA or gDNA derived from T cells, B-cell-depleted T cells, or PBMCs.

TCRdb's copy holds only in-frame clones and misses some; the assay was immunoSEQ multiplex PCR. The sample lists a few hundred thousand clones; about 90% were seen once. The CDR3 consists of 17 residues. V was clipped by 3 bases and J by 2 bases; unmatched bases: 12. The germline CDR1 and CDR2 sequences are SGDLS and YYNGEE. Sequenced material: PBMCs or T cells enriched from blood (not recorded which). The source of this sequence is a man younger than 40 who had been exposed to COVID-19. The chain couples TRBV9 to TRBJ2-5; 8 nucleotides align to TRBD1. CDR3 nucleotide sequence: TGTGCCAGCAGCGCCTACCCCGGACAGGGTAGGCAAGAGACCCAGTACTTC. Amino acid sequence: CASSAYPGQGRQETQYF.